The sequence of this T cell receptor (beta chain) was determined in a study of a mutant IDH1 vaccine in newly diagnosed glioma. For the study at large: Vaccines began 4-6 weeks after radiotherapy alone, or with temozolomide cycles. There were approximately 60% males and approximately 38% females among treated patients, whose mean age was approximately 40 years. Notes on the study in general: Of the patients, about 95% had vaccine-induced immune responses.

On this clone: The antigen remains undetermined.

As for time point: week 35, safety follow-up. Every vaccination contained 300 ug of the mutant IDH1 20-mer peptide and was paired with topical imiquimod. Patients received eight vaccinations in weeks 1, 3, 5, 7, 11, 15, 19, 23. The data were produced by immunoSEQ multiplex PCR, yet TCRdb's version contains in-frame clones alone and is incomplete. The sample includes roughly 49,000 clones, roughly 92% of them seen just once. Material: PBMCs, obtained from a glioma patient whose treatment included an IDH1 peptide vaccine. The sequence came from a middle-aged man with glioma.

For the CDR3, the DNA is TGTGCCAGCAGCCACATGAACACTGAAGCTTTCTTT. Translation: CASSHMNTEAFF. The chain combines TRBV4-2 with TRBJ1-1; D gene uncertain. CDR1 is LGHNA and CDR2 is YNFKEQ in the germline V gene. The V and J ends lost 3 bases and 0 bases respectively, with 2 bases between them. The CDR3 contains 12 residues.